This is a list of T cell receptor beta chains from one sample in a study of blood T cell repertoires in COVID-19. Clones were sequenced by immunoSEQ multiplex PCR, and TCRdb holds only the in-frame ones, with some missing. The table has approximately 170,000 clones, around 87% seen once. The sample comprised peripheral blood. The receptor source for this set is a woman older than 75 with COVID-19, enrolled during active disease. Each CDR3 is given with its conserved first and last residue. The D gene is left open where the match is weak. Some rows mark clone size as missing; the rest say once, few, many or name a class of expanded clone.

CDR3: CASSSPTGDHGYTF
DNA: TGTGCCAGCAGTTCCCCGACAGGGGACCATGGCTACACCTTC
size: NA
V: TRBV6-5
J: TRBJ1-2
D: TRBD1

CDR3: CASSGTQGIYGYTF
DNA: TGTGCCAGCAGTGGCACTCAGGGGATCTATGGCTACACCTTC
size: NA
V: TRBV6-2/TRBV6-3
J: TRBJ1-2
D: NA

CDR3: CASSLGEGAYGYTF
DNA: TGTGCCAGCAGCTTAGGAGAGGGGGCCTATGGCTACACCTTC
size: NA
V: TRBV7-2
J: TRBJ1-2
D: TRBD1

CDR3: CASSEFMWGDSQTYSNQPQHF
DNA: TGTGCCAGCAGTGAATTTATGTGGGGGGACAGCCAAACTTATAGCAATCAGCCCCAGCATTTT
size: NA
V: TRBV6-1
J: TRBJ1-5
D: TRBD1

CDR3: CASSDPYVVDRVYEQYF
DNA: TGTGCCAGCAGTGATCCCTACGTCGTTGACAGGGTCTACGAGCAGTACTTC
size: NA
V: TRBV6-1
J: TRBJ2-7
D: TRBD1

CDR3: CASSRDRIVNEKLFF
DNA: TGTGCCAGTAGTAGAGACAGGATCGTTAATGAAAAACTGTTTTTT
size: NA
V: TRBV19
J: TRBJ1-4
D: NA

CDR3: CASSPGTGPNQPQHF
DNA: TGTGCCAGCAGTCCCGGGACAGGGCCTAATCAGCCCCAGCATTTT
size: NA
V: TRBV27
J: TRBJ1-5
D: TRBD1

CDR3: CASSEGRTGELFF
DNA: TGTGCCAGCAGTGAAGGGAGAACCGGGGAGCTGTTTTTT
size: NA
V: TRBV6-1
J: TRBJ2-2
D: NA

CDR3: CASSYSTGLAGVPSYNEQFF
DNA: TGTGCCAGCAGTTACTCAACGGGACTAGCGGGGGTCCCATCCTACAATGAGCAGTTCTTC
size: NA
V: TRBV6-2/TRBV6-3
J: TRBJ2-1
D: TRBD2

CDR3: CAISEDSSGANVLTF
DNA: TGTGCCATCAGTGAGGACAGCTCTGGGGCCAACGTCCTGACTTTC
size: NA
V: TRBV10-3
J: TRBJ2-6
D: NA

CDR3: CASSWTSWDQFF
DNA: TGTGCCAGCAGTTGGACTAGCTGGGACCAGTTCTTC
size: NA
V: TRBV6-2/TRBV6-3
J: TRBJ2-1
D: TRBD2

CDR3: CASSPPAGGRATQYF
DNA: TGTGCCAGCTCACCCCCAGCGGGAGGGCGGGCAACCCAGTACTTC
size: NA
V: TRBV18
J: TRBJ2-5
D: TRBD2

CDR3: CASSEQGWAKNIQYF
DNA: TGTGCCAGCAGCGAACAGGGCTGGGCCAAAAACATTCAGTACTTC
size: once
V: TRBV11-1
J: TRBJ2-4
D: NA

CDR3: CASSFKADSSYNEQFF
DNA: TGTGCCAGCAGCTTTAAAGCGGACAGCTCCTACAATGAGCAGTTCTTC
size: NA
V: TRBV7-9
J: TRBJ2-1
D: NA